This T cell receptor beta chain derives from a study of blood T cells in healthy people across ages. Points on this clonotype: What it binds is unknown.

A J-beta primer mix and a sample-barcoded 5' primer were used in a second PCR of roughly 6 to 11 cycles. A template-switch adaptor that had 12 random nucleotides put a tag on each cDNA molecule. From the 5' RACE reads, TCRdb called clonotypes with MiXCR, one entry per CDR3 protein. The sample consists of around 990,000 distinct CDR3 sequences, 30% to 40% of them appearing once. V was trimmed by 4 bases and J by 7 bases, leaving 15 bases between them. The CDR3 is 15 amino acids. CDR1 is SGHNT and CDR2 is YYREEE in the germline V gene (reference sequence). The study, taken as a whole, reports: Unsorted PBMCs prevented conclusive naive versus antigen-experienced comparison.

The sample taken for sequencing was blood. This chain joins TRBV5-4 and TRBJ1-6; D ambiguous. The TCR sequence derives from a man aged 18 to 29 in good health. The CDR3 DNA reads as TGTGCCAGCAGCCCACAGTCCAAAGGGAATTCACCCCTCCACTTT. Translation: CASSPQSKGNSPLHF.